Reported below is one T cell receptor beta chain. These data belong to a study of blood T cell repertoires in COVID-19. Turning to the study itself: Collection of acute and convalescent COVID-19 samples took place in the United States, Italy and Spain.

Original handling: Reference gene primers were amplified, and this amplification served to estimate nucleated cell counts. Assay used: immunoSEQ multiplex PCR; TCRdb lists only in-frame clones, some missing. V and J calls and clone size are those listed in that table; D and trimming were worked out from the DNA. The sample lists fewer than 250,000 clones, 65% to 85% occurring once. The length of the CDR3 is 14 residues. The material sequenced was peripheral blood. J is TRBJ1-5 and V is TRBV12-2. TRBV12-2 is tagged as a pseudogene. The TCR originated in a human donor in a cohort sampled during active COVID-19. The CDR3 reads CASRFIYSNQPQHF. The CDR3 nucleotides read TGTGCAAGTCGCTTTATTTATAGCAATCAGCCCCAGCATTTT.